Listed below are T cell receptor beta chains from one sample, sequenced in a study of cytomegalovirus exposure and HLA in healthy donors. Generated by immunoSEQ multiplex PCR, the TCRdb table keeps only in-frame clones and is missing some. The sample records 150,000 to 200,000 clones, 88% being singletons. Sequences were obtained from PBMCs. These receptors all stem from a young man in good health and CMV-seronegative. Both conserved end residues are trimmed from each CDR3.

CDR3 | J | V
ASRLTGAYSNQPQH | TRBJ1-5 | TRBV28
ASSLRGFSGNTIY | TRBJ1-3 | TRBV27
ASSPTGLAGGEQY | TRBJ2-7 | TRBV18
ASSAGTYQETQY | TRBJ2-5 | TRBV5-1
ASSFESGGSPETQY | TRBJ2-5 | TRBV27
ASSLGGGATEAF | TRBJ1-1 | TRBV7-9
ASSQYKGPSLGQY | TRBJ2-7 | TRBV14
ASSVGGSSSYNEQF | TRBJ2-1 | TRBV9
ASSSTGPNTEAF | TRBJ1-1 | TRBV7-9
SVAGQDTGELF | TRBJ2-2 | TRBV29-1
AWSAGEGQPQH | TRBJ1-5 | TRBV30
ASSFPGMANQPQH | TRBJ1-5 | TRBV28
ASSRAGTTAYEQY | TRBJ2-7 | TRBV9
ASSLTGRNQPQH | TRBJ1-5 | TRBV27
ASSVSPGQGYNEQF | TRBJ2-1 | TRBV7-9
ASSTPGQGLGYT | TRBJ1-2 | TRBV6-5
ASSPGTGNTEAF | TRBJ1-1 | TRBV18
ASSPGQSYEQY | TRBJ2-7 | TRBV18
ASSLWRSGTPHQPQH | TRBJ1-5 | TRBV5-6
ASSGHYEQY | TRBJ2-7 | TRBV21-1
SVGDRGPEQY | TRBJ2-7 | TRBV29-1
ASSLGVQGGYGYT | TRBJ1-2 | TRBV7-2
ASSQGLRGKRDQPQH | TRBJ1-5 | TRBV4-1
AIQRTSGYGYT | TRBJ1-2 | TRBV6-1
ASGRQGIEQF | TRBJ2-1 | TRBV23-1
ASSSNRVTDTQY | TRBJ2-3 | TRBV5-6
ASRLDNNSNQPQH | TRBJ1-5 | TRBV2
ASFTSVPTNTGELF | TRBJ2-2 | TRBV18
ASSPGTSGGSTDTQY | TRBJ2-3 | TRBV10-1
ASSEAGSTDTQY | TRBJ2-3 | TRBV10-2
ASSLALAGMYEQY | TRBJ2-7 | TRBV7-6
ASSWGLAGDETQY | TRBJ2-5 | TRBV5-4
ASSFSGGTLQETQY | TRBJ2-5 | TRBV28
ASSRRQSYGYT | TRBJ1-2 | TRBV6-5
ASSSVYEQY | TRBJ2-7 | TRBV6-5
ASSLNTGEFRWPQH | TRBJ1-5 | TRBV7-7
ASSHWTSGDYNEQF | TRBJ2-1 | TRBV4-3
ASSFGLAVYNEQF | TRBJ2-1 | TRBV5-6